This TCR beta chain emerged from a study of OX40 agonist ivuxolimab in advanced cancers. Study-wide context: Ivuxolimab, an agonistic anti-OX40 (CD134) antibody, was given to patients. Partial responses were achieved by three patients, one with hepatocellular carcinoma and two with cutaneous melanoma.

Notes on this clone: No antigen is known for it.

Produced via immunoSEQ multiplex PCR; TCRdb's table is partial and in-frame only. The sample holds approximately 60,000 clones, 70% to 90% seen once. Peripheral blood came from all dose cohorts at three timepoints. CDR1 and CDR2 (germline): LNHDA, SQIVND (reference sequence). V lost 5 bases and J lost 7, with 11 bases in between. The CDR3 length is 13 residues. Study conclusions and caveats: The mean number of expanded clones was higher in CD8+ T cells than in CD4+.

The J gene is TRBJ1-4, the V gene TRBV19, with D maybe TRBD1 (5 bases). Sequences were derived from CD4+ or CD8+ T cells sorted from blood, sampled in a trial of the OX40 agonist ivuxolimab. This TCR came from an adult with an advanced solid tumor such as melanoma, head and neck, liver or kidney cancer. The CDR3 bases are TGTGCCAGTAGTGAAGGGAGGGGTGAAAAACTGTTTTTT. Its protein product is CASSEGRGEKLFF.